One TCR beta chain is described in this entry. Antigen specificity is unknown. The sample is drawn from a study of cytomegalovirus exposure and HLA in healthy donors. Study-wide findings and caveats: Cytomegalovirus-associated status was assigned to about 160 TCR beta chains.

The CDR3 has 23 amino acids. The donors formed part of the approximately 120-subject validation cohort, distinct from the roughly 630-subject first cohort. Profiling relied on immunoSEQ multiplex PCR, and the TCRdb table lists in-frame clones only, not all of them. The sample has about 130,000 clones; approximately 91% are singletons. The clonotype comes from a man aged 25 to 40 in good health and CMV-seronegative. V usage is TRBV21-1 and J usage is TRBJ2-5; the tabulated D call, TRBD2, remains unverified against the DNA. TRBV21-1 is a recognized pseudogene. Sequencing input: PBMCs. The CDR3 sequence: CASSKAAGLVLAGGGKRQETQYF. In DNA, the CDR3 is TGTGCCAGCAGCAAAGCTGCAGGTCTAGTACTAGCGGGAGGGGGCAAAAGACAAGAGACCCAGTACTTC.